This is a list of T cell receptor beta chains from one sample in a study of T-cell memory formation after mild COVID-19. TCRdb reprocessed the 5' RACE reads with MiXCR, giving one entry per CDR3 protein. The table records tens of thousands of distinct CDR3 sequences, 12% of them present only once. The sequenced sample was PBMCs or a T cell subset sorted from them (not recorded which). These receptors came from a man between 18 and 35 years old who had mild COVID-19 (a few samples of this study predate the infection). Cell type and time point are not known. The CDR3 runs from the conserved cysteine through the conserved F or W. A D gene is named only where the DNA matches it firmly. Clone sizes are given selectively: once, few, many, or a class where the clone is expanded.

>TRBJ2-1|.|few|TRBV11-2
TGTGCCAGCAGCCGTGCCTCCTACAATGAGCAGTTCTTC
CASSRASYNEQFF
>TRBJ2-6|TRBD1|few|TRBV25-1
TGTGCCAGCGGCACAGGGGGAACCAACGTCCTGACTTTC
CASGTGGTNVLTF
>TRBJ2-7|.|many|TRBV7-9
TGTGCCAGCAGTTTAGACGGGACCCTAGCTGCCTACGAGCAGTACTTC
CASSLDGTLAAYEQYF
>TRBJ1-2|.|.|TRBV6-6
TGTGCCAGCAGTTCCCTTAACTATGGCTACACCTTC
CASSSLNYGYTF
>TRBJ2-1|.|.|TRBV4-3
TGCGCCAGCAGCCAAGATTGGGACAATGAGCAGTTCTTC
CASSQDWDNEQFF
>TRBJ1-1|TRBD1|few|TRBV20-1
TGCAGTGCTCCAATTCCGGGACAGGGACAAGCTTTCTTT
CSAPIPGQGQAFF
>TRBJ1-2|.|.|TRBV20-1
TGCAGTGCTAGAGATGGGACATCGGGTGGCTACACCTTC
CSARDGTSGGYTF
>TRBJ2-1|.|few|TRBV7-2
TGTGCCAGCAGCCCAGGCTTTGCGGACAATGAGCAGTTCTTC
CASSPGFADNEQFF
>TRBJ2-5|.|few|TRBV9
TGTGCCAGCAGCGTAGATGCCCGCCAAGAGACCCAGTACTTC
CASSVDARQETQYF
>TRBJ2-2|.|few|TRBV11-1
TGTGCCAGCAGCCGCCTGACCCAAGGGGACACCGGGGAGCTGTTTTTT
CASSRLTQGDTGELFF
>TRBJ1-1|.|.|TRBV6-6
TGTGCCAGCAGTTACAGGGGGGCGGGAATGAACACTGAAGCTTTCTTT
CASSYRGAGMNTEAFF
>TRBJ2-1|TRBD2|many|TRBV20-1
TGCAGTGCTACCCAAGTGCGCGGGGGGCCCGGATACAATGAGCAGTTCTTC
CSATQVRGGPGYNEQFF
>TRBJ2-3|.|.|TRBV4-1
TGCGCCAGCAGCCAAGACGGGGGCCGCCGCACAGATACGCAGTATTTT
CASSQDGGRRTDTQYF
>TRBJ2-1|TRBD2|.|TRBV6-2/TRBV6-3
TGTGCCAGCAGTGGACCGGAATCTAGCGGGGGGATGCAGTTCTTC
CASSGPESSGGMQFF
>TRBJ2-2|TRBD2|many|TRBV6-5
TGTGCCAGCAGACTGCGCGCGGGGGAATACCCCGGGGAGCTGTTTTTT
CASRLRAGEYPGELFF
>TRBJ2-7|TRBD1|many|TRBV20-1
TGCAGTGCTCGGGACAGGGAGTACGAGCAGTACTTC
CSARDREYEQYF
>TRBJ1-6|.|.|TRBV7-2
TGTGCCAGCAGCCCAACCGGGACAAATAATTCACCCCTCCACTTT
CASSPTGTNNSPLHF
>TRBJ2-7|TRBD1|.|TRBV30
TGTGCCTGGAGCACAGGGGCCCGCTCCTACGAGCAGTACTTC
CAWSTGARSYEQYF
>TRBJ2-3|.|few|TRBV20-1
TGCAGTGCTAGTCTCCTCACCGGGGGCCCTAGCACAGATACGCAGTATTTT
CSASLLTGGPSTDTQYF
>TRBJ1-5|.|.|TRBV4-1
TGCGCCAGCAGCCAGAATAGCAATCAGCCCCAGCATTTT
CASSQNSNQPQHF
>TRBJ2-3|.|.|TRBV2
TGTGCCAGCAGTGCTTACTGGGGGGATACGCAGTATTTT
CASSAYWGDTQYF
>TRBJ1-2|.|.|TRBV6-5
TGTGCCAGCAGTCGCGGGACCAGGGGAGTGTATGGCTACACCTTC
CASSRGTRGVYGYTF
>TRBJ1-5|TRBD1|many|TRBV20-1
TGCAGTGCCCGACGGGGACAGGGCAATCAGCCCCAGCATTTT
CSARRGQGNQPQHF
>TRBJ2-7|.|many|TRBV4-3
TGCGCCAGCAGCCAAGATCAAGTGAGGGCCCGGCTGTACTTC
CASSQDQVRARLYF
>TRBJ1-5|.|.|TRBV25-1
TGTGCCAGCAGTGACTGGGATAGCAATCAGCCCCAGCATTTT
CASSDWDSNQPQHF
>TRBJ2-2|.|many|TRBV5-5
TGTGCCAGCAGCTTGGCTCCGGCAGGGGCCGGGGAGCTGTTTTTT
CASSLAPAGAGELFF
>TRBJ2-1|.|few|TRBV10-2
TGCGCCAGCACACCGTTCAGTCCGGCCTACAATGAGCAGTTCTTC
CASTPFSPAYNEQFF
>TRBJ2-2|.|few|TRBV4-3
TGCGCCAGCAGCTCATGGAGGTCCAGAGCGAACACCGGGGAGCTGTTTTTT
CASSSWRSRANTGELFF
>TRBJ2-3|TRBD2|many|TRBV4-3
TGCGCCAGCAGCCGAGTTACCGGACTAGCGGGGTTAGATACGCAGTATTTT
CASSRVTGLAGLDTQYF
>TRBJ2-1|.|.|TRBV7-2
TGTGCCAGCAGCTTATCGGACCTACCACGCTCCTACAATGAGCAGTTCTTC
CASSLSDLPRSYNEQFF
>TRBJ2-5|.|many|TRBV7-9
TGTGCCAGCAGCCATCAAGAGGAGACCCAGTACTTC
CASSHQEETQYF
>TRBJ1-1|.|.|TRBV5-4
TGTGCCAGCAGCACCCGACAGGAGAACACTGAAGCTTTCTTT
CASSTRQENTEAFF
>TRBJ2-3|.|many|TRBV7-3
TGTGCCAGCAGCTTAACCCGTAGGGATACGCAGTATTTT
CASSLTRRDTQYF
>TRBJ2-5|.|few|TRBV11-2
TGTGCCAGCAGTGTATCGATACGGGAGACCCAGTACTTC
CASSVSIRETQYF
>TRBJ2-3|.|many|TRBV4-1
TGCGCCAGCAGCCTTACCTGGGGATTCTATAAATCTAGCACAGATACGCAGTATTTT
CASSLTWGFYKSSTDTQYF
>TRBJ2-2|.|many|TRBV7-9
TGTGCCAGCAGCTCCAGGGGCAGTTTAGTCGCCGGGGAGCTGTTTTTT
CASSSRGSLVAGELFF
>TRBJ2-3|.|few|TRBV6-5
TGTGCCAGCCGTAGGGTGTTTGCCACTAGCACAGATACGCAGTATTTT
CASRRVFATSTDTQYF
>TRBJ2-1|.|many|TRBV5-1
TGCGCCAGCAGCTTGGTTGGCGCGGGCGATGAGCAGTTCTTC
CASSLVGAGDEQFF
>TRBJ1-1|.|few|TRBV6-5
TGTGCCAGCAGTTCCAACCGTAGGAACACTGAAGCTTTCTTT
CASSSNRRNTEAFF
>TRBJ2-5|TRBD1|many|TRBV27
TGTGCCAGCAGTTTATGGTTGGGACAGGAGACCCAGTACTTC
CASSLWLGQETQYF